The 2 T cell receptor beta chains below were found in one sample sequenced in a study of cytomegalovirus exposure and HLA in healthy donors. The PCR employed 60 Vbeta primers together with 13 Jbeta primers. Clones were read by immunoSEQ multiplex PCR, and TCRdb kept only the in-frame ones, dropping some. The data hold about 180,000 clones, with 65% to 85% observed a single time. The sequencing input was PBMCs. Source of these receptors: a girl under 18 in good health and CMV-seropositive.

Written as DNA, the CDR3 is TGTGCCAGCAGCTTATACGGGGTCACCTACGAGCAGTACTTC. The encoded protein is CASSLYGVTYEQYF. The rearrangement joins TRBV5-6 to TRBJ2-7, with D perhaps TRBD2 (5 bases). This CDR3 contains 14 residues. CDR1 SGHDT and CDR2 YYEEEE come from the germline V gene. V was shortened by 2 bases and J by 2 bases, with 11 bases between the two germline ends.

The chain couples TRBV30 to TRBJ2-2; TRBD1 matches 8 bases. This CDR3 contains 16 residues. The V and J ends lost 4 bases and 4 bases, in that order; junction bases with no gene match: 11. Germline assignment: CDR1 GTSNPN and CDR2 SVGIG (reference sequence). This CDR3 reads CAWTTFPRGPTGELFF. CDR3 nucleotides: TGTGCCTGGACCACCTTTCCCAGGGGGCCCACCGGGGAGCTGTTTTTT.